The 21 T cell receptor beta chains given below trace back to one sample, sequenced in a study of blood T cell repertoires in COVID-19. Measured with immunoSEQ multiplex PCR; TCRdb has only the in-frame clones, and not every one. Of around 220,000 clones listed, 80% to 85% are singletons. Sequencing was performed on peripheral blood. These receptors all stem from an elderly woman with COVID-19, enrolled during active disease.

The rearrangement joins TRBV7-9 to TRBJ1-2; 9 nucleotides align to TRBD1. Losses at the gene ends were 4 bases for V and 8 bases for J; bases not matched to a gene: 8. The CDR3 length is 14 residues. Germline CDR1 and CDR2: SEHNR and FQNEAQ (reference sequence). The CDR3 here is CASSSWDRAIGYTF. DNA of the CDR3: TGTGCCAGCAGCTCCTGGGACAGGGCGATCGGCTACACCTTC.

This chain connects TRBV6-6 to TRBJ1-2; TRBD1 matches at 8 bases. With 2 bases clipped from V and 4 bases from J, the junction kept 0 bases outside the gene matches. The CDR3 extends over 13 amino acids. From germline, CDR1 is MNHNY and CDR2 SVGAGI (reference sequence). DNA for the CDR3: TGTGCCAGCAGTTACGACAGGGGCTATGGCTACACCTTC. It is translated as CASSYDRGYGYTF.

The J gene is TRBJ1-1, the V gene TRBV11-1; tentatively, D is TRBD1 (5 bases). CDR1 and CDR2 from the germline V gene are SGHAT and FQDESV (reference sequence). The CDR3 is 13 amino acids. V gave up 5 bases and J gave up 8 bases, with 15 bases separating them. CDR3 residues: CASSARGFGEAFF. CDR3 nucleotide sequence: TGTGCCAGCAGCGCTCGGGGGTTTGGAGAAGCTTTCTTT.

The chain couples TRBV5-1 to TRBJ1-1, with D perhaps TRBD1 (6 bases). The germline V gene has CDR1 SGHRS and CDR2 YFSETQ. Deletions cut 3 bases from V and 7 bases from J, with 16 bases between. CDR3 length: 14 amino acids. CDR3 in DNA: TGCGCCAGCAGCTCGGGAGGGGGGCGAGGTGAAGCTTTCTTT. It codes for CASSSGGGRGEAFF.

This clone was detected only once. The chain is built from TRBV7-9 and TRBJ1-3; D is uncertain. Germline V lookup: CDR1 SEHNR, CDR2 FQNEAQ (reference sequence). Trimming left V 7 bases short and J 2 bases short, with 9 bases between. This CDR3 spans 13 amino acids. The CDR3 DNA reads TGTGCCAGCACCCTGCCGGCTGGAAACACCATATATTTT. It encodes CASTLPAGNTIYF. The full variable domain, with the rest looked up from reference TRBV7-9 and TRBJ1-3, is DTGVSQNPRHKITKRGQNVTFRCDPISEHNRLYWYRQTLGQGPEFLTYFQNEAQLEKSRLLSDRFSAERPKGSFSTLEIQRTEQGDSAMYLCASTLPAGNTIYFGEGSWLTVV.

The rearrangement uses TRBV7-2 and TRBJ2-1; 7 bases map to TRBD2. CDR1 is SGHTA, CDR2 FQGNSA, per germline. The CDR3 loop spans 14 amino acids. Unmatched junction bases numbered 6, after V lost 2 bases and J lost 8 bases. The CDR3, as DNA: TGTGCCAGCAGCTTAATAACTAGCGCCGATGAGCAGTTCTTC. It is translated as CASSLITSADEQFF.

The chain combines TRBV29-1 with TRBJ1-2; no clear D. Trimming left V 4 bases short and J 2 bases short, with 8 bases between. Germline V gives CDR1 SQVTM, CDR2 ANQGSEA. This CDR3 is 12 amino acids long. The CDR3, as DNA: TGCAGCGTTGCTTCAGTCAACTATGGCTACACCTTC. Protein sequence: CSVASVNYGYTF.

V is TRBV20-1 and J is TRBJ1-2; no firm D call. Germline V gives CDR1 DFQATT, CDR2 SNEGSKA (reference sequence). V dropped 3 bases and J dropped 2 bases, with 7 bases sitting between them. The CDR3 length is 12 residues. The CDR3 region is CSASQANYGYTF. The CDR3 DNA follows: TGCAGTGCTAGTCAGGCGAACTATGGCTACACCTTC.

The CDR3 loop reads CATSGTSFPYEQYF. DNA of the CDR3: TGTGCCACCAGTGGGACTAGCTTTCCCTACGAGCAGTACTTC. V usage is TRBV24-1 and J usage is TRBJ2-7, with 8 nucleotides matching TRBD2. Germline CDR1 is KGHDR and CDR2 is SFDVKD. The CDR3 has 14 residues. With V trimmed by 5 bases and J by 2 bases, 4 bases remained unmatched.

This clone was seen once. The junction does not match germline at one end; this may be a read error. This chain uses TRBV28 with TRBJ2-1; TRBD1 is a possible D gene (6 bases). CDR1 is MDHEN and CDR2 is SYDVKM in the germline V gene. CDR3 length: 13 residues. The CDR3 DNA follows: TGTGCCAGCAGTCTACTCAAAGGGACATTTTCGCTCTTC. It specifies CASSLLKGTFSLF. The whole variable domain, filled in from reference TRBV28 and TRBJ2-1, reads DVKVTQSSRYLVKRTGEKVFLECVQDMDHENMFWYRQDPGLGLRLIYFSYDVKMKEKGDIPEGYSVSREKKERFSLILESASTNQTSMYLCASSLLKGTFSLFGPGTRLTVL.

The rearrangement links TRBV5-1 to TRBJ1-4; 9 bases map to TRBD1. From germline, CDR1 is SGHRS and CDR2 YFSETQ. J was trimmed by 7 bases and V by 0 bases; bases with no gene match: 10. The CDR3 has 17 residues. The CDR3 spells CASSLGARGQGLEKLFF. CDR3 DNA sequence: TGCGCCAGCAGCTTGGGCGCCCGGGGACAGGGACTTGAAAAACTGTTTTTT.

The chain employs TRBV28 and TRBJ1-2; 9 bases line up with TRBD1. Trimming cost V 5 bases and J 6 bases; bases outside gene matches: 7. CDR1 and CDR2 (germline): MDHEN, SYDVKM. This CDR3 is 14 amino acids long. CDR3 nucleotide sequence: TGTGCCAGCAGTCCGCTGGGACAGGGAGATGGCTACACCTTC. Translating it yields CASSPLGQGDGYTF.

This clone has just one count. V gene TRBV29-1 combines with J gene TRBJ1-1; 7 bases fit TRBD1. In germline, CDR1 is SQVTM, CDR2 ANQGSEA. V shed 4 bases and J 0 bases; nucleotides not matched to a gene: 2. The CDR3 has 13 amino acids. The CDR3 DNA follows: TGCAGCGTTGTGGGACAGTTGAACACTGAAGCTTTCTTT. Its protein is CSVVGQLNTEAFF.

The V and J genes are TRBV5-1 and TRBJ2-1; 8 nucleotides agree with TRBD1. This CDR3 spans 15 amino acids. Trimming at V came to 0 bases and at J to 8 bases, leaving 7 bases not matched to a gene. The germline V gene has CDR1 SGHRS and CDR2 YFSETQ. The CDR3 DNA reads TGCGCCAGCAGCTTGGGACAGGGGAGGCTGGATGAGCAGTTCTTC. It yields the protein CASSLGQGRLDEQFF.

The chain recombines TRBV3-1 (or the pseudogene TRBV3-2) with TRBJ1-2; D is uncertain. V gave up 1 base and J gave up 4 bases, with 13 bases separating them. The CDR3 runs to 15 residues. Germline values: CDR1 LGHDT, CDR2 YNNKEL (reference sequence). CDR3 sequence: CASSQGLAALYGYTF. In nucleotides, the CDR3 is TGTGCCAGCAGCCAAGGTCTAGCAGCCCTCTATGGCTACACCTTC.

The chain employs TRBV5-1 and TRBJ1-5; the D gene is possibly TRBD1 (5 bases). The CDR3 is made up of 14 amino acids. CDR1 is SGHRS and CDR2 is YFSETQ in the germline V gene. Trimming took off 0 bases at V and 6 bases at J, with 10 bases between the two ends. DNA of the CDR3: TGCGCCAGCAGCTTGGAAAGGGGTGGTCAGCCCCAGCATTTT. This codes for CASSLERGGQPQHF.

This clone was seen only once. The chain is built from TRBV30 and TRBJ2-7; tentatively, D is TRBD1 (7 bases). This CDR3 has 15 residues. The V end was cut by 1 base, the J end by 1 base, with 14 bases between. The germline gives CDR1 GTSNPN, CDR2 SVGIG (reference sequence). CDR3 sequence (DNA): TGTGCCTGGAGTGGAGGAGGGGGCGTTTCCTACGAGCAGTACTTC. This sequence encodes CAWSGGGGVSYEQYF.

DNA of the CDR3: TGTGCCATCAGCTCGGGGCGGAGCGGGGCAAGCACAGATACGCAGTATTTT. It specifies CAISSGRSGASTDTQYF. The rearrangement joins TRBV10-3 to TRBJ2-3; 7 bases align to TRBD2. The CDR3 length is 17 residues. With 6 bases clipped from V and 0 bases from J, the junction kept 12 bases outside the gene matches. CDR1 is ENHRY, CDR2 SYGVKD, per germline.

This chain links TRBV7-8 with TRBJ2-7, with D possibly TRBD2 on 6 matching bases. The CDR3 length is 14 residues. V dropped 1 base and J dropped 2 bases, with 9 bases sitting between them. CDR1 and CDR2 (germline): SGHVS, FQNEAQ. The CDR3 nucleotides read TGTGCCAGCAGCTTAGAGGGACTTACCTACGAGCAGTACTTC. It is translated as CASSLEGLTYEQYF.

In this sample, this clone turned up a few times. This chain uses TRBV15 with TRBJ1-1, with 8 bases matching TRBD1. Germline V gene lookup returns CDR1 LNHNV and CDR2 YYDKDF (reference sequence). J gave up 5 bases and V 0 bases, and 5 bases lay outside the gene matches. CDR3 length equals 15 residues. The CDR3 DNA follows: TGTGCCACCAGCAGAGATAACAGGGGGTTTACTGAAGCTTTCTTT. It yields the protein CATSRDNRGFTEAFF.

This chain uses TRBV15 with TRBJ2-2; D unclear. The length of the CDR3 is 13 residues. The germline V and J ends were trimmed by 0 bases and 5 bases, with 4 bases remaining between them. Germline-derived CDR1 and CDR2 are LNHNV and YYDKDF (reference sequence). The CDR3: CATSRDRTGELFF. The CDR3 nucleotides are TGTGCCACCAGCAGAGATCGTACCGGGGAGCTGTTTTTT.